The 3 T cell receptor beta chains reported below all come from one sample, sequenced in a study of shared clonotypes between healthy human individuals. Assay used: immunoSEQ multiplex PCR; TCRdb lists only in-frame clones, some missing. The sample consists of more than 2 million clones, 85% to 95% of them appearing once. Sequencing input: naive CD4+ T cells sorted from blood. Subset in this sample: CD45RA+ positively selected. These receptor sequences come from a young man in good health.

The rearrangement links TRBV6-6 to TRBJ2-2; no reliable D call. CDR3 length: 13 residues. V gave up 6 bases and J gave up 7 bases, with 12 bases separating them. Germline V CDR1 and CDR2: MNHNY, SVGAGI (reference sequence). In DNA form, the CDR3 reads TGTGCCAGCAGATCGAACCTTCACGGGGAGCTGTTTTTT. Translation: CASRSNLHGELFF.

The chain uses TRBV27 and TRBJ1-2, with D uncertain. Germline-derived CDR1 and CDR2 are MNHEY and SMNVEV (reference sequence). This CDR3 is built from 14 residues. V was pared by 6 bases and J by 4 bases, with 15 bases between. CDR3 amino acids: CASSSERGPYGYTF. CDR3 coding DNA: TGTGCCAGCAGCTCAGAACGCGGTCCCTATGGCTACACCTTC.

The J gene is TRBJ1-2, the V gene TRBV5-3; D is uncertain. TRBV5-3 is given ORF status, its function remaining uncertain. The length of the CDR3 is 11 residues. V was trimmed by 5 bases and J by 3 bases, leaving 5 bases between them. CDR3: CARSFYYGYTF. DNA of the CDR3: TGTGCCAGAAGTTTCTACTATGGCTACACCTTC.